This TCR beta chain is from a study of shared clonotypes between healthy human individuals. Study information: For every donor, three CD4 naive, three CD4 memory, two CD8 naive and one CD8 memory plates were used.

The CDR3 consists of 11 residues. Per germline, CDR1 MNHEY and CDR2 SVGAGI. V lost 8 bases to trimming and J lost 0 bases, with 5 bases between them. Libraries were prepared by immunoSEQ multiplex PCR; TCRdb keeps only in-frame clonotypes and omits some of them. The data contain 1,400,000 or so clones, approximately 98.5% of them singletons. Comments on this clone: This CDR3 is also generated by other DNA sequences in the sample.

This receptor was taken from a man aged 25 to 40 in good health. Sequenced material: naive CD4+ T cells sorted from blood. The subset: CD45RA+ positively selected. The rearrangement links TRBV6-5 to TRBJ2-7; no firm D call. CDR3 DNA sequence: TGTGCCAGCCAAAGCTCCTACGAGCAGTACTTC. Protein: CASQSSYEQYF.